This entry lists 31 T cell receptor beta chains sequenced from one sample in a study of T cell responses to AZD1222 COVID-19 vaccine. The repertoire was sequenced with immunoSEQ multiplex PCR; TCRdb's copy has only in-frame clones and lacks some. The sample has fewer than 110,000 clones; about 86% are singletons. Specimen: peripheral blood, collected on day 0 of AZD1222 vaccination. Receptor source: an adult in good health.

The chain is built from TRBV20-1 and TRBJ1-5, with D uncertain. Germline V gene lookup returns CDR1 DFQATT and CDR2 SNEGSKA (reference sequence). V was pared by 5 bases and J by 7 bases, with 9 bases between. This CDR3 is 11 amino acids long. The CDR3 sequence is CSARIGQPQHF. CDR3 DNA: TGCAGTGCTCGAATAGGGCAGCCCCAGCATTTT.

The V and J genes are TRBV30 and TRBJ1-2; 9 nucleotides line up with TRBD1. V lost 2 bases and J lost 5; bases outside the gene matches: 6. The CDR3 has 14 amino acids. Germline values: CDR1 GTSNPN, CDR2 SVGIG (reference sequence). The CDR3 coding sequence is TGTGCCTGGAGTACAACGGGACAGGGTTATGGCTACACCTTC. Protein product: CAWSTTGQGYGYTF.

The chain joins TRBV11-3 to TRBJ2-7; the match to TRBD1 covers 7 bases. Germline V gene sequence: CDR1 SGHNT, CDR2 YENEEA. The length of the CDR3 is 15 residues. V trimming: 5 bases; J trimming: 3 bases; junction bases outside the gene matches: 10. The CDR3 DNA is TGTGCCAGCAGCCATGGTACAGGGGATGGCTACGAGCAGTACTTC. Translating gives CASSHGTGDGYEQYF.

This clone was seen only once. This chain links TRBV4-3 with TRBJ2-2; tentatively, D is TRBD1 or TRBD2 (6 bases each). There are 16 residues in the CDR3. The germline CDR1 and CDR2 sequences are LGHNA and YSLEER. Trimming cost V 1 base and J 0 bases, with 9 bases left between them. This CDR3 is CASSQAGAANTGELFF. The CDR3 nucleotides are TGCGCCAGCAGCCAAGCGGGGGCCGCGAACACCGGGGAGCTGTTTTTT.

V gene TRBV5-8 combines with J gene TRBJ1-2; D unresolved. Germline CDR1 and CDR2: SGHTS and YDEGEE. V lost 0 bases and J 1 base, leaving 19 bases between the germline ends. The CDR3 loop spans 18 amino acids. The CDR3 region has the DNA TGTGCCAGCAGCTTGGTAGGAGGCCTTAGCACCTTTAACTATGGCTACACCTTC. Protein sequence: CASSLVGGLSTFNYGYTF. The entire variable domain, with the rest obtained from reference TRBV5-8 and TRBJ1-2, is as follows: EAGVTQSPTHLIKTRGQQATLRCSPISGHTSVYWYQQALGLGLQFLLWYDEGEERNRGNFPPRFSGRQFPNYSSELNVNALELEDSALYLCASSLVGGLSTFNYGYTFGSGTRLTVV.

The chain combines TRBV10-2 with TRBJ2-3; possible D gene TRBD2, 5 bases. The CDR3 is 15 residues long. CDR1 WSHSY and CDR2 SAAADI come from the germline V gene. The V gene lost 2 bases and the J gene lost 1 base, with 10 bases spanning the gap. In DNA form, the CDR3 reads TGCGCCAGCAGTGAGGACCCCGGGGGCACAGATACGCAGTATTTT. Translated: CASSEDPGGTDTQYF.

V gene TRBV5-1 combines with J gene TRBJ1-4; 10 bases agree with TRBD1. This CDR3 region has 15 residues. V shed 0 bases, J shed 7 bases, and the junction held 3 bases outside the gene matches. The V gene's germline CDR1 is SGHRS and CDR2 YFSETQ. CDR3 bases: TGCGCCAGCAGCTTGGAGGGGACAGGGGTTGAAAAACTGTTTTTT. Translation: CASSLEGTGVEKLFF.

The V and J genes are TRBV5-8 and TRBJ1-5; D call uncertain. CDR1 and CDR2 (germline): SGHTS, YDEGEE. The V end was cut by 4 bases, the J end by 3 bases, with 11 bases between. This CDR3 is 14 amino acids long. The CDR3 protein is CASSGGLYNQPQHF. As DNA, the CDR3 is TGTGCCAGCAGCGGAGGACTGTACAATCAGCCCCAGCATTTT.

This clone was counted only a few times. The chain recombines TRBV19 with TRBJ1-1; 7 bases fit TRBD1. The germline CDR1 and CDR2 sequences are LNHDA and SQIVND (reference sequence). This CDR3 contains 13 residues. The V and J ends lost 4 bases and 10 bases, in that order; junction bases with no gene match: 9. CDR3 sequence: CASSTASGGGAFF. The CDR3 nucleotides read TGTGCCAGTAGTACCGCGTCAGGGGGAGGAGCTTTCTTT.

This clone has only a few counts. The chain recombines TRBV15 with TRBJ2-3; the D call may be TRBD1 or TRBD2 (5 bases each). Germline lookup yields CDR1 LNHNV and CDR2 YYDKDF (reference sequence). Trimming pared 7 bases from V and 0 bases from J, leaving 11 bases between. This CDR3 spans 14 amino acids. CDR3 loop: CATMGVSSTDTQYF. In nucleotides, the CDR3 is TGTGCCACCATGGGGGTATCTAGCACAGATACGCAGTATTTT.

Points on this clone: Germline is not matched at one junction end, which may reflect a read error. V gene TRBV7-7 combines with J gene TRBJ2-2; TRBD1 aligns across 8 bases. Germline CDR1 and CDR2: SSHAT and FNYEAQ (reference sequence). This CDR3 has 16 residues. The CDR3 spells CASSPRTGQNTGELFF. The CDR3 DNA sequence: TGTGCTAGCAGCCCCCGGACAGGGCAGAACACCGGGGAGCTGTTTTTT.

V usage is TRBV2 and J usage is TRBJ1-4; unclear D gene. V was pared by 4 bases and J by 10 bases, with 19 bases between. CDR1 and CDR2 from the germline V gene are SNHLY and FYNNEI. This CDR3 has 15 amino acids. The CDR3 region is CASSVSGGSSGKLFF. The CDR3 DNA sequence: TGTGCCAGCAGTGTTTCAGGAGGAAGTAGTGGAAAACTGTTTTTT.

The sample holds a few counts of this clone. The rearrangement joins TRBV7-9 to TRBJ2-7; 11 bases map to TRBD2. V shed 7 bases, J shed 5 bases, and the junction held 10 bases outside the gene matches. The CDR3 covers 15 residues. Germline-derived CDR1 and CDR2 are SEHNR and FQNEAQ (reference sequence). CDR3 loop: CASNSTSGSYHEQYF. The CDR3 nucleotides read TGTGCCAGCAACAGTACTAGCGGGAGTTACCACGAGCAGTACTTC.

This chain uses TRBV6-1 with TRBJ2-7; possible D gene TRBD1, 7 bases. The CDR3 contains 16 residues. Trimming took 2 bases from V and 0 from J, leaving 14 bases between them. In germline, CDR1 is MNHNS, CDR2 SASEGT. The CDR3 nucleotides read TGTGCCAGCAGTGAATCAGGGGGGTACCCCTCCTACGAGCAGTACTTC. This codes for CASSESGGYPSYEQYF.

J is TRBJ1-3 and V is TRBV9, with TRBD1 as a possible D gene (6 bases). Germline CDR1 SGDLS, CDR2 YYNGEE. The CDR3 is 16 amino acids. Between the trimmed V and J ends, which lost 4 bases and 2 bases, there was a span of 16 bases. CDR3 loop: CASSSSTGNTGNTIYF. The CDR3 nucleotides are TGTGCCAGCAGCTCCTCAACAGGGAACACTGGAAACACCATATATTTT.

The CDR3 protein is CASSSIAGVGGELFF. CDR3 in DNA: TGTGCCAGCAGCTCAATAGCGGGAGTGGGCGGGGAGCTGTTTTTT. The chain is built from TRBV11-2 and TRBJ2-2; 9 bases are a match to TRBD2. Germline values: CDR1 SGHAT, CDR2 FQNNGV. The CDR3 covers 15 residues. The V segment lost 4 bases and the J segment 7 bases; nucleotides outside the gene matches: 7. The full variable domain, completed using reference TRBV11-2 and TRBJ2-2, is EAGVAQSPRYKIIEKRQSVAFWCNPISGHATLYWYQQILGQGPKLLIQFQNNGVVDDSQLPKDRFSAERLKGVDSTLKIQPAKLEDSAVYLCASSSIAGVGGELFFGEGSRLTVL.

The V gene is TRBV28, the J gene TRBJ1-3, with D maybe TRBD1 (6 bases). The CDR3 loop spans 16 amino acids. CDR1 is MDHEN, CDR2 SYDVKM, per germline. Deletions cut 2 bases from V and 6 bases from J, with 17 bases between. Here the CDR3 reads CASSLLGQLTQNTIYF. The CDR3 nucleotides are TGTGCCAGCAGTTTACTCGGACAGCTCACCCAAAACACCATATATTTT.

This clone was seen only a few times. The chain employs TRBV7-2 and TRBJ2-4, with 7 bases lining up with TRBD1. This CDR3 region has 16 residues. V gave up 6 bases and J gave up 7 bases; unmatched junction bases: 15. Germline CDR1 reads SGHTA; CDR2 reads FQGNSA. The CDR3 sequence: CASSYEGGGIWNIQYF. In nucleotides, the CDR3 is TGTGCCAGCAGTTACGAAGGGGGCGGAATTTGGAACATTCAGTACTTC. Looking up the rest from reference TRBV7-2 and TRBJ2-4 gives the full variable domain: GAGVSQSPSNKVTEKGKDVELRCDPISGHTALYWYRQSLGQGLEFLIYFQGNSAPDKSGLPSDRFSAERTGGSVSTLTIQRTQQEDSAVYLCASSYEGGGIWNIQYFGAGTRLSVL.

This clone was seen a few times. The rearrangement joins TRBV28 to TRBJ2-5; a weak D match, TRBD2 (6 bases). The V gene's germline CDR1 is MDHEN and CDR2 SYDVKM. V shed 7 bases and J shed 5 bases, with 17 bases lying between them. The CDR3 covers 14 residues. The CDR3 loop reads CASTPQLAGETQYF. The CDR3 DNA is TGTGCCAGCACCCCCCAACTAGCAGGGGAGACCCAGTACTTC.

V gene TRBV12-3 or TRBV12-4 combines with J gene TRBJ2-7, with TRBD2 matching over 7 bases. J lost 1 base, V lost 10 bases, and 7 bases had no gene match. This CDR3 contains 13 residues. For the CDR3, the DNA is TGTGCCACCAAAGCGGGAACGTCCTACGAGCAGTACTTC. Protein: CATKAGTSYEQYF.

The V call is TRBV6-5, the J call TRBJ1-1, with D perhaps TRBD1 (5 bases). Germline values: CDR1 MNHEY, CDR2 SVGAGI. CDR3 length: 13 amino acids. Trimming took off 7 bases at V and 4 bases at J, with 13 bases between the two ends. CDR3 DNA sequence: TGTGCCAGCACCCAGGGTGGAGGCACTGAAGCTTTCTTT. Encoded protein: CASTQGGGTEAFF.

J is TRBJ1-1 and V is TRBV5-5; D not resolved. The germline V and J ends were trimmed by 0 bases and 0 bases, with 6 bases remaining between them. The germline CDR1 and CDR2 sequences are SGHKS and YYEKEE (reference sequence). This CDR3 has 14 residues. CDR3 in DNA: TGTGCCAGCAGCTTGGCAACGATGAACACTGAAGCTTTCTTT. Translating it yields CASSLATMNTEAFF.

CDR3 in DNA: TGTGCCAGCAGCTCCCGGGAGACCCAGTACTTC. Amino acid sequence: CASSSRETQYF. This chain uses TRBV7-9 with TRBJ2-5; D remains ambiguous. CDR1 SEHNR and CDR2 FQNEAQ come from the germline V gene (reference sequence). Trimming removed 4 bases from V and 5 bases from J, with 5 bases in between. The CDR3 spans 11 residues.

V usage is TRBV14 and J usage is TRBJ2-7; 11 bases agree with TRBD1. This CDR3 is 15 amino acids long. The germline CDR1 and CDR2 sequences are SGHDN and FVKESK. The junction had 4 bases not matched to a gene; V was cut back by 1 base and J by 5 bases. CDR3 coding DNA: TGTGCCAGCAGCCAAGTAGGACAGGGGGCGGACGAGCAGTACTTC. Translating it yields CASSQVGQGADEQYF.

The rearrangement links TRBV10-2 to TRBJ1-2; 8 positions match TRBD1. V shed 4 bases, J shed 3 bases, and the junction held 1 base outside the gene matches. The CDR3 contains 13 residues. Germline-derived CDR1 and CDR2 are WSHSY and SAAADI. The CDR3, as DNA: TGCGCCAGCAGTGCGACAGGGGACTATGGCTACACCTTC. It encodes CASSATGDYGYTF.

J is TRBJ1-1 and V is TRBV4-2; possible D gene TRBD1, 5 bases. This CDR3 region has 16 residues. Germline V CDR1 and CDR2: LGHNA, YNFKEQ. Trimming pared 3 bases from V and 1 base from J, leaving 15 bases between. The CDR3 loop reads CASSQGEGRGNTEAFF. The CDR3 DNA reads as TGTGCCAGCAGCCAGGGGGAAGGGAGGGGGAACACTGAAGCTTTCTTT.

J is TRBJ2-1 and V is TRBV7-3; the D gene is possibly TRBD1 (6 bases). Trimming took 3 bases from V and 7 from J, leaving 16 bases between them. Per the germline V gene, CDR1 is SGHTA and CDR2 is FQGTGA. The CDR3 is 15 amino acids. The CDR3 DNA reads TGTGCCAGCAGCTTTTCCGCGACAGGCCGAAATGAGCAGTTCTTC. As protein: CASSFSATGRNEQFF.

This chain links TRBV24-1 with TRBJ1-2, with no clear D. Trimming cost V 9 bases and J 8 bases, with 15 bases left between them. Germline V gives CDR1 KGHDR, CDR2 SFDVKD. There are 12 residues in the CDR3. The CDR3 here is CATRGLAGGYTF. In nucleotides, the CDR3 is TGTGCCACCCGTGGGTTGGCTGGGGGCTACACCTTC.

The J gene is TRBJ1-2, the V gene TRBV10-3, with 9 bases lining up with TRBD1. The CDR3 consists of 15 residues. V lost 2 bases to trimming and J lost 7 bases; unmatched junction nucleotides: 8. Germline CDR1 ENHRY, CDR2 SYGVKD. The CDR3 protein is CAISEDNRDRVGYTF. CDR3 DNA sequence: TGTGCCATCAGTGAGGACAACCGGGACAGGGTTGGCTACACCTTC.

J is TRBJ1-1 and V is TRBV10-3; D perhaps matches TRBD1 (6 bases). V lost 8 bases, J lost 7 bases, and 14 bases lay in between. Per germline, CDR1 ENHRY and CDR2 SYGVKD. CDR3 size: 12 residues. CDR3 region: CAIGGGAGEAFF. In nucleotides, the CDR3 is TGTGCCATCGGGGGCGGGGCCGGTGAAGCTTTCTTT.

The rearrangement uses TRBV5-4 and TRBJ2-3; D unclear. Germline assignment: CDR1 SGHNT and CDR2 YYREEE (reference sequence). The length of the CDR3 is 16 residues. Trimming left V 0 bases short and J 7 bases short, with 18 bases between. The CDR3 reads CASSLEGLSPQNTQYF. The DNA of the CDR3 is TGTGCCAGCAGCTTGGAAGGTCTATCTCCGCAGAATACGCAGTATTTT.